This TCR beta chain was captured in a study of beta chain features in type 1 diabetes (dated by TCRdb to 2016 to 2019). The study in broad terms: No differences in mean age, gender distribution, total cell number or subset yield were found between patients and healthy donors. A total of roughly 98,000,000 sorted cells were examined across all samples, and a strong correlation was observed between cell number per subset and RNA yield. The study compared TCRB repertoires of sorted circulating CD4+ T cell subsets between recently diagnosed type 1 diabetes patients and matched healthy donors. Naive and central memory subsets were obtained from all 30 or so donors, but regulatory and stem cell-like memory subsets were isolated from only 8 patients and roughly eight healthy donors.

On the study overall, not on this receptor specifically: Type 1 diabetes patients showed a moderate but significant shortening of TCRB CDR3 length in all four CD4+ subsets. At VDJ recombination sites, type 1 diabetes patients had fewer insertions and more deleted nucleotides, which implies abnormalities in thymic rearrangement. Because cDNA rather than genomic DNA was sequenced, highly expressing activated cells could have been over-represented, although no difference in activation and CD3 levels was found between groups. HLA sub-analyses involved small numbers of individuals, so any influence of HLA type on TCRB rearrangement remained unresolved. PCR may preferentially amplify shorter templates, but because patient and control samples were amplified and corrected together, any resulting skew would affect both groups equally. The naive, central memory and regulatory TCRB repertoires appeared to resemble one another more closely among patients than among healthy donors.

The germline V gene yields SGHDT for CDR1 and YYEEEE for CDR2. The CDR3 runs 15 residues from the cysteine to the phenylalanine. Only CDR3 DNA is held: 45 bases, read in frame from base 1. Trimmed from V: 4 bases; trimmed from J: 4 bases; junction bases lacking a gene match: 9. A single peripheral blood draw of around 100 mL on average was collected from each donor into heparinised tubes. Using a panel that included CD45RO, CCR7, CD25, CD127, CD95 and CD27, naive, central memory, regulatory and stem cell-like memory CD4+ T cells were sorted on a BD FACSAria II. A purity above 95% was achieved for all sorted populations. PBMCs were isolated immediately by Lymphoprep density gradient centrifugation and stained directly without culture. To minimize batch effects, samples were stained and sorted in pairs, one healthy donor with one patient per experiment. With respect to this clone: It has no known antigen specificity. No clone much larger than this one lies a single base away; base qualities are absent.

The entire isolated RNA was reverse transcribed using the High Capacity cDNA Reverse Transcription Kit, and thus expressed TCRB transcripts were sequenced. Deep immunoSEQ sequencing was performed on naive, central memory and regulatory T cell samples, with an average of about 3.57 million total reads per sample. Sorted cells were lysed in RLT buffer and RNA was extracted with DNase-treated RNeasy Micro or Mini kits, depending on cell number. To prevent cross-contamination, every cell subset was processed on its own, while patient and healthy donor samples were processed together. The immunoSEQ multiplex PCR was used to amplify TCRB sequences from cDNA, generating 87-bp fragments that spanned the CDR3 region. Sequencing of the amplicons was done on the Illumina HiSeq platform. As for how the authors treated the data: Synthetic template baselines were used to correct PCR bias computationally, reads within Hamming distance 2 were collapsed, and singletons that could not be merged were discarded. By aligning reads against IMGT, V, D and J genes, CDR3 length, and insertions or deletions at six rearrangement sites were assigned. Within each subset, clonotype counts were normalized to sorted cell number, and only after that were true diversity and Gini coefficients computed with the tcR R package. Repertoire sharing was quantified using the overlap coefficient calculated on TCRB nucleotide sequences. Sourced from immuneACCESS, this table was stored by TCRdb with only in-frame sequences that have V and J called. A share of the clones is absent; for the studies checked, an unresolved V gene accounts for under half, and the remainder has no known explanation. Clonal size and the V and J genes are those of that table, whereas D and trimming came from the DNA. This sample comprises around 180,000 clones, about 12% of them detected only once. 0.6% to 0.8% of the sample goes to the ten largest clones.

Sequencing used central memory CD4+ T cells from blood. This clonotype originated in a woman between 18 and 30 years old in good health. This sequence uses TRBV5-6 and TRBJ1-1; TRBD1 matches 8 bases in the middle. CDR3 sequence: CASSGRGRAGTEAFF. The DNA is TGTGCCAGCAGCGGCAGGGGGCGAGCGGGCACTGAAGCTTTCTTT.